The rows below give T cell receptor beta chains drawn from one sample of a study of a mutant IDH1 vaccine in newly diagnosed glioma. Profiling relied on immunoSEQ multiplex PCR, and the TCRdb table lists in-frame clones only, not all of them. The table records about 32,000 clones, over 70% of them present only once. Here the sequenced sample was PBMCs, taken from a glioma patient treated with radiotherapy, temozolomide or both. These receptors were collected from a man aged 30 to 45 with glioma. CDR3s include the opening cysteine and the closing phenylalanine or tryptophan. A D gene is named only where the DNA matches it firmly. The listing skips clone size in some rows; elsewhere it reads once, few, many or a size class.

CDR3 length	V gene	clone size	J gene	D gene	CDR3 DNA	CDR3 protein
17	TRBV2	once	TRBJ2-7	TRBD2	TGTGCCAGCAGTGCCCTTAGCGGGGGGGCCAAAGCGAGTGAGCAGTACTTC	CASSALSGGAKASEQYF
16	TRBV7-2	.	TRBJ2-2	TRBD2	TGTGCCAGCAGCTTAGATAGCGGGGGGGCGTTGGGGGAGCTGTTTTTT	CASSLDSGGALGELFF
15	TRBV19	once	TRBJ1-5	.	TGTGCCAGTAGTATAGAGGAGAGACGAGGTCAGCCCCAGCATTTT	CASSIEERRGQPQHF
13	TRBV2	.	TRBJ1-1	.	TGTGCCAGCAGTGAACTCGACGGCACTGAAGCTTTCTTT	CASSELDGTEAFF
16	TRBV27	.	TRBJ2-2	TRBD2	TGTGCCAGCAGTCTGCTAGCGGGAGGTAACACCGGGGAGCTGTTTTTT	CASSLLAGGNTGELFF
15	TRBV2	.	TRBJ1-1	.	TGTGCCAGTCCTCCCAACTCACTTCTGAACACTGAAGCTTTCTTT	CASPPNSLLNTEAFF
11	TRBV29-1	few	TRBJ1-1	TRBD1	TGCAGCGTTCCCCGACAGGGAGAAGCTTTCTTT	CSVPRQGEAFF
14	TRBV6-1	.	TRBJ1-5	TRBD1	TGTGCCAGCAGTGGACAGGGGAACAATCAGCCCCAGCATTTT	CASSGQGNNQPQHF
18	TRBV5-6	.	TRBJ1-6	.	TGTGCCAGCAGCTTGAGGGGTACGGATCCTCGTTATAATTCACCCCTCCACTTT	CASSLRGTDPRYNSPLHF
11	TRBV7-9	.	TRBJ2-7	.	TGTGCCAGCAGCTTATCTAGGGAGCAGTACTTC	CASSLSREQYF
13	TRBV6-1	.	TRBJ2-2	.	TGTGCCAGCAGTGATTTTAGCCCCGGGGAGCTGTTTTTT	CASSDFSPGELFF
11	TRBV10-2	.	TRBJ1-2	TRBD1	TGCGCCAGCGGGACAGGGGATGGCTACACCTTC	CASGTGDGYTF
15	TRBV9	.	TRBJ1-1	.	TGTGCCAGCAGCGGAACAGGGAAGGAGAACACTGAAGCTTTCTTT	CASSGTGKENTEAFF
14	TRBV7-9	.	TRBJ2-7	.	TGTGCCAGCAGCTTAGTCAGCCCCCCCTACGAGCAGTACTTC	CASSLVSPPYEQYF
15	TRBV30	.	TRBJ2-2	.	TGTGCCTGGAGTGCGTATGTAGGGGGAACCGGGGAGCTGTTTTTT	CAWSAYVGGTGELFF
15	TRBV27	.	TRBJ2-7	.	TGTGCCAGCAGTTTATATGGTACACGACTTTACGAGCAGTACTTC	CASSLYGTRLYEQYF
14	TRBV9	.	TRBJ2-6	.	TGTGCCAGCAGCGAGAGCTCTGGGGCCAACGTCCTGACTTTC	CASSESSGANVLTF
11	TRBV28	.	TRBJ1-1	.	TGTGCCACTCTCCCGAGGGGTGAAGCTTTCTTT	CATLPRGEAFF
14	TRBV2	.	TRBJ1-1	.	TGTGCCAGCAGTGAAGCAGGGCTGGGGGCTGAAGCTTTCTTT	CASSEAGLGAEAFF
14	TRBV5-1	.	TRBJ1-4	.	TGCGCCAGCAGCTCGGACAGCCGGAATGAAAAACTGTTTTTT	CASSSDSRNEKLFF
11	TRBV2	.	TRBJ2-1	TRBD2	TGTGCCAGCCAGGGACTAGGCAAGCAGTTCTTC	CASQGLGKQFF
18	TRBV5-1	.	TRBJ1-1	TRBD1	TGCGCCAGCAGCTTGGGGGACAGGGAGAATAAAATGAACACTGAAGCTTTCTTT	CASSLGDRENKMNTEAFF
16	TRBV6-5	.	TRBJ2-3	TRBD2	TGTGCCAGCAGTTACTCGATTAGCGGGGGCCAAGATACGCAGTATTTT	CASSYSISGGQDTQYF
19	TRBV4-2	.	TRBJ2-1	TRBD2	TGTGCCAGCAGCCAAGACCGGGGCGGCGGGGGGAAATCCTACAATGAGCAGTTCTTC	CASSQDRGGGGKSYNEQFF